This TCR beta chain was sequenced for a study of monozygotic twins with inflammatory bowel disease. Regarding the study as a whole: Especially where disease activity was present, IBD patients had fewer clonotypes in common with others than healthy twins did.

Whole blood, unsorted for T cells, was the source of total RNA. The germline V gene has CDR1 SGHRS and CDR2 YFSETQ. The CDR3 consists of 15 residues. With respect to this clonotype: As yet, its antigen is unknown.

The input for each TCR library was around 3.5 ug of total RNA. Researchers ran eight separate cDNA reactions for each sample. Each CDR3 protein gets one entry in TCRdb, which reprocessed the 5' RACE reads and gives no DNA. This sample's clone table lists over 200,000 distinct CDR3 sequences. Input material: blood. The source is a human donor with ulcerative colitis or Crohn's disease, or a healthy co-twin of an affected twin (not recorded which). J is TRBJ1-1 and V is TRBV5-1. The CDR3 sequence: CASSQSRHLNTEAFF.